The clone carrying this T cell receptor (beta chain) has just a few counts. Seattle cases were enrolled at active infection and followed longitudinally. This specimen comes from a study of blood T cell repertoires in COVID-19. Study-wide background: The United States, Italy and Spain provided the acute and convalescent COVID-19 samples.

Generated by immunoSEQ multiplex PCR, the TCRdb table keeps only in-frame clones and is missing some. Seen here are 95,000 to 150,000 clones, nearly 90% observed once, and the top ten hold under 4.5%. The CDR3 contains 14 residues. Trimming removed 4 bases at V and 5 bases at J, with 14 bases between. Germline lookup yields CDR1 LGHDT and CDR2 YNNKEL (reference sequence). This rearrangement joins TRBV3-1 (or the pseudogene TRBV3-2) to TRBJ2-5; D is perhaps TRBD1 (5 bases). Sample: peripheral blood. This TCR was sampled from a woman aged 55-75 years with COVID-19, enrolled during active disease. The CDR3 sequence is CASSRQTNRETQYF. DNA for the CDR3: TGTGCCAGCAGCCGACAGACAAACAGGGAGACCCAGTACTTC.